One and the same sample provided the 28 T cell receptor beta chains below, sequenced in a study of T cells in Graves' hyperthyroidism and ophthalmopathy. Amplification of TCR beta CDR3 regions used RNA as the template. When the TCR CDR3 underwent first-round RT-PCR, the HTBI primer set was used. TCRdb used MiXCR to reprocess the multiplex PCR reads, holding one entry per CDR3 protein. Of almost 250,000 distinct CDR3 sequences listed, approximately 23% are singletons. Specimen: blood. All receptors come from a middle-aged woman with Graves' ophthalmopathy.

Many counts were recorded for this clonotype. The chain has TRBV15 and TRBJ2-7; unclear D gene. The V gene's germline CDR1 is LNHNV and CDR2 YYDKDF (reference sequence). The CDR3 has 14 residues. Trimming left V 0 bases short and J 7 bases short, with 13 bases between. CDR3 protein: CATSRDTAAREQYF. CDR3 DNA: TGTGCCACCAGCAGAGATACGGCCGCCAGGGAGCAGTACTTC.

This clonotype was picked up a small number of times. The rearrangement links TRBV6-5 to TRBJ2-7; D gene unclear. Trimming took off 2 bases at V and 4 bases at J, with 6 bases between the two ends. Germline CDR1 MNHEY, CDR2 SVGAGI. The CDR3 contains 12 residues. In DNA, the CDR3 is TGTGCCAGCAGTTACGACGTGTACGAGCAGTACTTC. The encoded protein is CASSYDVYEQYF.

The table lists this clonotype with many counts. The chain links TRBV4-1 to TRBJ2-2; 7 bases align to TRBD2. Germline CDR1 reads MGHRA; CDR2 reads YSYEKL. This CDR3 is built from 16 residues. The V segment lost 2 bases and the J segment 0 bases; nucleotides outside the gene matches: 3. The CDR3 sequence: CASSQPGLTNTGELFF. The CDR3 DNA reads as TGCGCCAGCAGCCAACCGGGACTAACGAACACCGGGGAGCTGTTTTTT.

The rearrangement uses TRBV11-2 and TRBJ2-2; perhaps D is TRBD1 or TRBD2 (5 bases each). CDR1 SGHAT and CDR2 FQNNGV come from the germline V gene. This CDR3 comprises 16 residues. Trimming took off 2 bases at V and 1 base at J, with 11 bases between the two ends. The CDR3 nucleotides read TGTGCCAGCAGCTTACGGGGCCCTGGGAACACCGGGGAGCTGTTTTTT. This sequence encodes CASSLRGPGNTGELFF.

This clonotype was recorded at least ten times. This rearrangement joins TRBV2 to TRBJ1-6; a weak D match, TRBD1 (6 bases). The germline CDR1 and CDR2 sequences are SNHLY and FYNNEI. The CDR3 runs to 15 residues. V dropped 7 bases and J dropped 7 bases, with 17 bases sitting between them. For the CDR3, the DNA is TGTGCCAGCACCGCCGGGGGGCGCCTGAATTCACCCCTCCACTTT. It codes for CASTAGGRLNSPLHF. Variable domain in full (rest from reference TRBV2 and TRBJ1-6): EPEVTQTPSHQVTQMGQEVILRCVPISNHLYFYWYRQILGQKVEFLVSFYNNEISEKSEIFDDQFSVERPDGSNFTLKIRSTKLEDSAMYFCASTAGGRLNSPLHFGNGTRLTVT.

In this sample, this clonotype turned up many times. The CDR3 is CASSQVGGNTEAFF. For the CDR3, the DNA is TGTGCCAGCAGCCAAGTGGGGGGGAACACTGAAGCTTTCTTT. The chain combines TRBV4-2 with TRBJ1-1; maybe TRBD1 (5 bases). The CDR3 has 14 amino acids. Trimming took off 1 base at V and 1 base at J, with 7 bases between the two ends. Per germline, CDR1 LGHNA and CDR2 YNFKEQ.

This clonotype was counted ten times or more. The rearrangement links TRBV2 to TRBJ2-7, with 7 bases that match TRBD1. With 2 bases clipped from V and 3 bases from J, the junction kept 7 bases outside the gene matches. The CDR3 covers 15 residues. Germline loops: CDR1 SNHLY, CDR2 FYNNEI. Written as DNA, the CDR3 is TGTGCCAGCAGTGAATGGGGCAGGGGGTACTACGAGCAGTACTTC. Protein: CASSEWGRGYYEQYF.

With respect to this clonotype: Sequence at one end of the junction differs from germline and may be a read error. The CDR3 DNA follows: TGTGCCTGGAGTACGCCCCCGAGCACTGAAGCTTCCTTT. Protein product: CAWSTPPSTEASF. The rearrangement links TRBV30 to TRBJ1-1, with no clear D. The germline V gene has CDR1 GTSNPN and CDR2 SVGIG (reference sequence). The CDR3 runs to 13 residues.

This clonotype occurred many times. The V call is TRBV20-1, the J call TRBJ2-7; D remains unclear. V lost 5 bases and J 3 bases, leaving 17 bases between the germline ends. This CDR3 is 14 amino acids long. The germline gives CDR1 DFQATT, CDR2 SNEGSKA (reference sequence). The CDR3 is CSAHPPLGYYEQYF. The CDR3 nucleotides read TGCAGTGCTCACCCTCCCCTGGGTTACTACGAGCAGTACTTC.

With respect to this clonotype: At one end the junction does not follow the germline gene, possibly because of a read error. The chain uses TRBV19 and TRBJ1-1; D may be TRBD1 (5 bases). Looked up from germline, CDR1 is LNHDA and CDR2 is SQIVND (reference sequence). The CDR3 is made up of 12 amino acids. The CDR3 loop is CASIEGVTEASF. CDR3 nucleotides: TGTGCCAGTATCGAAGGGGTCACTGAAGCTTCCTTT.

This clonotype was counted at least ten times. The chain joins TRBV20-1 to TRBJ2-5; 8 nucleotides line up with TRBD2. This CDR3 contains 13 residues. Germline V gene data show CDR1 as DFQATT and CDR2 as SNEGSKA (reference sequence). The V gene end was trimmed by 6 bases and the J gene end by 2 bases; junction bases not matched to a gene: 5. The DNA for the CDR3 is TGCAGTGCCCCCGGGACTAGTCAAGAGACCCAGTACTTC. It is translated as CSAPGTSQETQYF.

This clonotype was recorded many times. V gene TRBV9 combines with J gene TRBJ2-7, with 11 bases lining up with TRBD1. Germline loops: CDR1 SGDLS, CDR2 YYNGEE. The V segment lost 4 bases and the J segment 6 bases; nucleotides outside the gene matches: 6. CDR3 length equals 14 residues. CDR3 sequence: CASSTSGTGGEQYF. For the CDR3, the DNA is TGTGCCAGCAGCACTTCCGGGACAGGGGGCGAGCAGTACTTC.

This chain uses TRBV28 with TRBJ2-5, with 7 bases matching TRBD2. This CDR3 comprises 14 residues. The V gene end was trimmed by 2 bases and the J gene end by 5 bases; junction bases not matched to a gene: 5. CDR1 is MDHEN and CDR2 is SYDVKM in the germline V gene. The CDR3 sequence: CASSLSGGSETQYF. The CDR3 DNA follows: TGTGCCAGCAGTTTAAGCGGCGGGAGCGAGACCCAGTACTTC.

There are many counts of this clonotype. The J gene is TRBJ1-6, the V gene TRBV2; D ambiguous. Germline V gives CDR1 SNHLY, CDR2 FYNNEI. This CDR3 spans 16 amino acids. V was cut by 1 base and J by 11 bases, with 18 bases left in between. The CDR3 reads CASSEVKDGVSAPLHF. The CDR3 DNA reads TGTGCCAGCAGTGAAGTCAAGGACGGGGTTAGCGCACCCCTCCACTTT.

This clonotype was recorded at least ten times. The rearrangement links TRBV14 to TRBJ1-2; D is perhaps TRBD1 (5 bases). The V and J ends lost 2 bases and 6 bases respectively, with 13 bases between them. From germline, CDR1 is SGHDN and CDR2 FVKESK. CDR3 length: 14 amino acids. This CDR3 is CASSQKIGGDGYTF. The CDR3 DNA is TGTGCCAGCAGCCAAAAGATCGGGGGGGATGGCTACACCTTC.

This chain uses TRBV7-2 with TRBJ1-2; D not resolved. V lost 11 bases and J 1 base, leaving 17 bases between the germline ends. CDR1 SGHTA and CDR2 FQGNSA come from the germline V gene. The CDR3 extends over 14 amino acids. The CDR3 bases are TGTGCCCCCCTAGACGGAGCTGGTAACTATGGCTACACCTTC. Amino acid sequence: CAPLDGAGNYGYTF.

This clonotype was picked up a small number of times. The chain couples TRBV20-1 to TRBJ2-5; 9 bases fit TRBD1. The V gene end was trimmed by 6 bases and the J gene end by 3 bases; junction bases not matched to a gene: 8. The CDR3 sequence is 14 residues long. Germline V gives CDR1 DFQATT, CDR2 SNEGSKA (reference sequence). The CDR3 loop is CSALRDRAKETQYF. In DNA form, the CDR3 reads TGCAGTGCCCTCCGGGACAGGGCCAAAGAGACCCAGTACTTC.

The rearrangement links TRBV5-1 to TRBJ2-2, with D maybe TRBD1 (6 bases). Between the trimmed V and J ends, which lost 6 bases and 1 base, there was a span of 13 bases. This CDR3 has 15 residues. Germline CDR1 is SGHRS and CDR2 is YFSETQ. The CDR3 reads CASKRPTGNTGELFF. The CDR3 bases are TGCGCCAGCAAGAGACCGACAGGGAACACCGGGGAGCTGTTTTTT.

The sample holds many counts of this clonotype. V is TRBV7-2 and J is TRBJ1-2; maybe TRBD1 (5 bases). The CDR3 runs 13 residues. Trimming stripped 5 bases from V and 7 bases from J, with 14 bases between. Germline CDR1 reads SGHTA; CDR2 reads FQGNSA. CDR3 region: CASSLYRGGGYTF. CDR3 coding DNA: TGTGCCAGCAGCCTCTATCGGGGGGGTGGCTACACCTTC.

V and J are TRBV3-1 and TRBJ2-7; D is unresolved. CDR1 and CDR2 from the germline V gene are LGHDT and YNNKEL (reference sequence). The CDR3 covers 15 residues. Trimming left V 4 bases short and J 2 bases short, with 15 bases between. The DNA of the CDR3 is TGTGCCAGCAGCCCTGGACCAACGAGAACCTACGAGCAGTACTTC. Protein product: CASSPGPTRTYEQYF.

Many counts were recorded for this clonotype. The rearrangement joins TRBV5-1 to TRBJ2-7; 8 nucleotides align to TRBD1. The CDR3 extends over 16 amino acids. In germline, CDR1 is SGHRS, CDR2 YFSETQ. J was trimmed by 1 base and V by 4 bases; bases with no gene match: 10. The CDR3 region has the DNA TGCGCCAGCAGCACCGGAAGGACAGGGCCTTCCTACGAGCAGTACTTC. It is translated as CASSTGRTGPSYEQYF.

This clonotype was seen at least ten times. The chain recombines TRBV2 with TRBJ1-2, with TRBD1 matching over 10 bases. V shed 6 bases and J 3 bases; nucleotides not matched to a gene: 7. CDR3 length: 15 amino acids. Per germline, CDR1 SNHLY and CDR2 FYNNEI. In nucleotides, the CDR3 is TGTGCCAGCAGACCCCCGGGACAGGGGTACTATGGCTACACCTTC. It specifies CASRPPGQGYYGYTF.

This clonotype has a count of ten or more. V is TRBV4-1 and J is TRBJ2-7; D may be TRBD2 (5 bases). CDR1 and CDR2 (germline): MGHRA, YSYEKL. V lost 4 bases, J lost 1 base, and 8 bases lay in between. This CDR3 is 13 amino acids long. In DNA form, the CDR3 reads TGCGCCAGCAGCCCGGGGTCTTCCTACGAGCAGTACTTC. Its protein product is CASSPGSSYEQYF.

V gene TRBV3-1 combines with J gene TRBJ1-6; D perhaps matches TRBD1 (5 bases). Germline-derived CDR1 and CDR2 are LGHDT and YNNKEL (reference sequence). The CDR3 totals 17 residues. Trimming stripped 1 base from V and 16 bases from J, with 26 bases between. Here the CDR3 DNA reads TGTGCCAGCAGCCAAGCGGTGGGCACTGGGACGTTTCGACCTCTCCACTTT. Protein sequence: CASSQAVGTGTFRPLHF.

In this sample, this clonotype turned up many times. The chain uses TRBV11-2 and TRBJ2-2, with TRBD1 matching 8 bases. Looked up from germline, CDR1 is SGHAT and CDR2 is FQNNGV. The CDR3 extends over 18 amino acids. The J segment lost 3 bases and the V segment lost 0 bases, leaving 9 bases of the junction unmatched. Here the CDR3 DNA reads TGTGCCAGCAGCTTAGATGGGTTTGGACAGGGTGACACCGGGGAGCTGTTTTTT. This codes for CASSLDGFGQGDTGELFF.

Ten or more counts support this clonotype. The rearrangement joins TRBV24-1 to TRBJ2-2; 7 bases match TRBD1. J gave up 6 bases and V 9 bases, and 9 bases lay outside the gene matches. The CDR3 spans 14 residues. The germline V gene encodes CDR1 KGHDR and CDR2 SFDVKD. The CDR3 DNA reads as TGTGCCACCGGGCGACAGGGCATTGCCGGGGAGCTGTTTTTT. This encodes CATGRQGIAGELFF.

This chain uses TRBV6-1 with TRBJ2-5, with 13 nucleotides matching TRBD2. Looked up from germline, CDR1 is MNHNS and CDR2 is SASEGT. Losses at the gene ends were 7 bases for V and 4 bases for J; bases not matched to a gene: 9. The CDR3 runs to 16 residues. The CDR3 spells CASMGTSGAGGETQYF. CDR3 coding DNA: TGTGCCAGCATGGGGACTAGCGGGGCTGGGGGAGAGACCCAGTACTTC.

In its sample, this clonotype was seen many times. The rearrangement joins TRBV28 to TRBJ2-7; 8 bases are shared with TRBD2. Per germline, CDR1 MDHEN and CDR2 SYDVKM. The CDR3 is made up of 16 amino acids. Trimming cost V 3 bases and J 6 bases; bases outside gene matches: 13. Here the CDR3 reads CASSFLWSSGRSEQYF. The CDR3 nucleotides are TGTGCCAGCAGTTTCCTCTGGTCGAGCGGGAGATCCGAGCAGTACTTC.